This T cell receptor (beta chain) was identified during a study of blood T cell repertoires in COVID-19. This CDR3 contains 15 residues. Germline V gene data show CDR1 as SGHAT and CDR2 as FQNNGV. Trimming pared 1 base from V and 2 bases from J, leaving 12 bases between. In the authors' workflow: For nucleated cells, counts were estimated from reference gene primer amplification. Here immunoSEQ multiplex PCR was the method, and the copy in TCRdb shows in-frame clones only, minus some. V and J calls and clone size come straight from that table; D and trimming were deduced from the DNA. The table has 200,000 to 300,000 clones, more than 75% seen once; the top ten hold 2% to 3%.

V and J are TRBV11-2 and TRBJ2-7, with D perhaps TRBD2 (5 bases). Sequencing used peripheral blood. The sequence derives from a woman aged 45 to 65 with acute or convalescent COVID-19. CDR3 nucleotide sequence: TGTGCCAGCAGCTTAGCAGGTAGCGTAACCTACGAGCAGTACTTC. Amino acids: CASSLAGSVTYEQYF. The full variable domain, completed using reference TRBV11-2 and TRBJ2-7, is EAGVAQSPRYKIIEKRQSVAFWCNPISGHATLYWYQQILGQGPKLLIQFQNNGVVDDSQLPKDRFSAERLKGVDSTLKIQPAKLEDSAVYLCASSLAGSVTYEQYFGPGTRLTVT.